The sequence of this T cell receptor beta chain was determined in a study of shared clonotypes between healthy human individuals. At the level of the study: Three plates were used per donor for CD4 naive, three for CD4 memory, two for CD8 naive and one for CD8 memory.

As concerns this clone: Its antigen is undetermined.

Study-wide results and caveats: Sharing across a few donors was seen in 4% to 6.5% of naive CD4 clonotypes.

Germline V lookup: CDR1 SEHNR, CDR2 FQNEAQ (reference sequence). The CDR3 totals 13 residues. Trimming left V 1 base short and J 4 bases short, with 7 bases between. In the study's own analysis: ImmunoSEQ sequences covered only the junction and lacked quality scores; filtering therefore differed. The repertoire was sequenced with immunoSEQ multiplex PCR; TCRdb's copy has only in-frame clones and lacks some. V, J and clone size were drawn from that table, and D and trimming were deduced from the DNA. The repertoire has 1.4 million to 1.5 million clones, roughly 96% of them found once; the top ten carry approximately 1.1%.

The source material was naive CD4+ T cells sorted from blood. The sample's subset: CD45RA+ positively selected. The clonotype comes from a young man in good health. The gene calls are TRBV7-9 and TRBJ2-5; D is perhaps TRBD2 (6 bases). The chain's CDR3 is CASSLVLAETQYF. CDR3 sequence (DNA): TGTGCCAGCAGCTTAGTACTAGCAGAGACCCAGTACTTC.